This T cell receptor beta chain was captured by sequencing in a study of blood T cell repertoires in COVID-19. At the level of the study: COVID-19 samples from acute and convalescent phases originated in the United States, Italy and Spain.

Under the authors' procedure: Reference gene primer amplification gave nucleated cell count estimates. Profiling relied on immunoSEQ multiplex PCR, and the TCRdb table lists in-frame clones only, not all of them. The DNA gave D and trimming, while V, J and clone size come from that table. The sample has approximately 160,000 clones, 77% seen once; the top ten hold 2.8%. This clone occurred once. Between the trimmed V and J ends, which lost 2 bases and 1 base, there was a span of 8 bases. The CDR3 spans 14 residues. Per germline, CDR1 MNHEY and CDR2 SVGAGI. The chain couples TRBV6-5 to TRBJ2-5; D gene unclear. The TCR originated in a man in his 70s with acute or convalescent COVID-19. Input material: peripheral blood. The CDR3 DNA follows: TGTGCCAGCAGTTACGCCACAGTCCAAGAGACCCAGTACTTC. Translated: CASSYATVQETQYF.